This T cell receptor beta chain was obtained from a study of response to subunit inactivated influenza vaccine. TCRdb called the RT-PCR reads again in MiXCR, with one record for every CDR3 protein. The sample records hundreds of thousands of distinct CDR3 sequences, 10% to 12% being singletons. The V end was cut by 0 bases, the J end by 7 bases, with 9 bases between. The CDR3 covers 13 residues. These sequences were also reported in another study, on T cells expressing NK-cell markers. That investigation notes: Libraries used 5'RACE template switching adding universal primer site and UMIs. Just one sequenced donor of eight was HCMV-seronegative, while seven were seropositive. Among several donors, these clonotypes also ranked first in the CD3+CD56-NKG2C+ fraction.

This rearrangement joins TRBV12-3 or TRBV12-4 to TRBJ2-5; the D is unclear. Here the sequenced sample was PBMCs from blood, taken on the day of vaccination. The receptor comes from a man aged 50-59 years who received an inactivated influenza vaccine. CDR3 loop: CASSLAYPGTQYF. The CDR3 DNA reads as TGTGCCAGCAGTTTAGCCTATCCCGGGACCCAGTACTTC.